This T cell receptor (beta chain) emerged from a study of blood T cell repertoires in COVID-19. Looking at the study overall: Collection of acute and convalescent COVID-19 samples took place in the United States, Italy and Spain. From T cells, B-cell-depleted T cells, or PBMCs came the material, which was cDNA or gDNA.

This CDR3 is 15 amino acids long. Germline V lookup: CDR1 MDHEN, CDR2 SYDVKM. V lost 6 bases, J lost 2 bases, and 10 bases stayed unmatched. Under the authors' procedure: Amplification of reference gene primers was used by the study to estimate nucleated cell counts. TCRdb keeps only in-frame clones here, not all; method: immunoSEQ multiplex PCR. V and J calls and clone size follow that table, whereas D and trimming were derived from the DNA. The table includes about 90,000 clones, 75% to 90% detected once. V and J are TRBV28 and TRBJ2-7, with 7 nucleotides matching TRBD1. Sequenced sample: peripheral blood. The TCR comes from a man at least 80 years old with acute or convalescent COVID-19. The CDR3 DNA reads TGTGCCAGCAGGCCACAGGGGACCAGTACCTACGAGCAGTACTTC. It yields the protein CASRPQGTSTYEQYF.